A selection of T cell receptor beta chains follows, all from one sample in a study of human T cells and chemical hapten exposure. TCRdb redid the calling of the RACE reads with MiXCR, one entry per CDR3 protein. This repertoire shows around 150,000 distinct CDR3 sequences, roughly 15% found once; its top ten account for 1.5% to 2%. The sequences come from whole blood, collected in connection with sensitization to the hapten diphenylcyclopropenone (DPC). These receptors were taken from a woman in her twenties or thirties with alopecia areata. Some clones in this sample may be carry-over from other donors' samples. The CDR3 runs from the conserved cysteine through the conserved F or W. The order of the fields is V gene, clone size, J gene, D gene, CDR3 protein, CDR3 DNA. D genes are given only for firm matches. Rows give clone size only sometimes, using once, few, many, or a class for an expanded clone.

v_call: TRBV4-3
clone_size: NA
j_call: TRBJ2-3
d_call: NA
cdr3_aa: CASSQGSRPDTQYF
cdr3_nt: TGCGCCAGCAGCCAAGGATCTAGACCGGATACGCAGTATTTT

v_call: TRBV12-3/TRBV12-4
clone_size: NA
j_call: TRBJ1-1
d_call: NA
cdr3_aa: CASSLWANTEAFF
cdr3_nt: TGTGCCAGCAGTTTATGGGCTAACACTGAAGCTTTCTTT

v_call: TRBV7-6
clone_size: many
j_call: TRBJ2-2
d_call: NA
cdr3_aa: CASSPRTYTGELFF
cdr3_nt: TGTGCCAGCAGCCCCCGGACCTACACCGGGGAGCTGTTTTTT

v_call: TRBV30
clone_size: few
j_call: TRBJ1-1
d_call: NA
cdr3_aa: CAWSTGFNTEAFF
cdr3_nt: TGTGCCTGGAGTACGGGCTTTAACACTGAAGCTTTCTTT

v_call: TRBV6-5
clone_size: few
j_call: TRBJ1-1
d_call: NA
cdr3_aa: CASSSRTLKAFF
cdr3_nt: TGTGCCAGCAGTTCCCGGACACTGAAAGCTTTCTTT

v_call: TRBV10-3
clone_size: few
j_call: TRBJ1-2
d_call: NA
cdr3_aa: CAISDLDTALLRYGYTF
cdr3_nt: TGTGCCATCAGTGACCTTGACACAGCCCTCCTCCGCTATGGCTACACCTTC

v_call: TRBV4-3
clone_size: many
j_call: TRBJ1-1
d_call: NA
cdr3_aa: CASSQDFTVMNTEAFF
cdr3_nt: TGCGCCAGCAGCCAAGATTTTACAGTGATGAACACTGAAGCTTTCTTT

v_call: TRBV7-9
clone_size: many
j_call: TRBJ1-2
d_call: NA
cdr3_aa: CASSLDHNYGYTF
cdr3_nt: TGTGCCAGCAGCTTAGATCACAACTATGGCTACACCTTC

v_call: TRBV29-1
clone_size: few
j_call: TRBJ2-1
d_call: NA
cdr3_aa: CSVEDFVRDNEQFF
cdr3_nt: TGCAGCGTTGAAGATTTTGTGCGGGACAATGAGCAGTTCTTC

v_call: TRBV7-6
clone_size: NA
j_call: TRBJ1-4
d_call: TRBD1
cdr3_aa: CASRDTGTGNEKLFF
cdr3_nt: TGTGCCAGCAGGGATACCGGGACAGGGAATGAAAAACTGTTTTTT

v_call: TRBV7-2
clone_size: NA
j_call: TRBJ2-5
d_call: NA
cdr3_aa: CASSPRDQETQYF
cdr3_nt: TGTGCCAGCAGCCCAAGGGACCAAGAGACCCAGTACTTC

v_call: TRBV7-2
clone_size: many
j_call: TRBJ1-2
d_call: TRBD1
cdr3_aa: CASSLDRGRAGYTF
cdr3_nt: TGTGCCAGCAGCTTAGACAGGGGGCGGGCTGGCTACACCTTC

v_call: TRBV20-1
clone_size: many
j_call: TRBJ2-1
d_call: TRBD2
cdr3_aa: CSARDPKAGPPSSYNEQFF
cdr3_nt: TGCAGTGCTAGGGACCCGAAAGCGGGGCCCCCTAGTTCCTACAATGAGCAGTTCTTC

v_call: TRBV7-2
clone_size: NA
j_call: TRBJ1-4
d_call: NA
cdr3_aa: CASSLVGGDEKLFF
cdr3_nt: TGTGCCAGCAGCTTAGTAGGGGGTGATGAAAAACTGTTTTTT